This T cell receptor beta chain was identified during a study of blood T cell repertoires in COVID-19. Study context: COVID-19 samples from acute and convalescent phases originated in the United States, Italy and Spain. Sample material is recorded as cDNA or gDNA derived from T cells, B-cell-depleted T cells, or PBMCs.

Trimming took off 2 bases at V and 7 bases at J, with 14 bases between the two ends. The CDR3 runs to 15 residues. The germline V gene has CDR1 MNHEY and CDR2 SVGEGT. Original analysis: Quantification of nucleated cells was approximated via reference gene primer amplification. Clones were read by immunoSEQ multiplex PCR, and TCRdb kept only the in-frame ones, dropping some. The V and J calls and clone size come from that table; D and trimming were worked out from the DNA. Of 230,000 or so clones listed, around 88% are singletons. The V gene is TRBV6-2 or TRBV6-3, the J gene TRBJ1-4; tentative D call: TRBD1 (6 bases). The sequencing input was PBMCs or T cells enriched from blood (not recorded which). This receptor was obtained from a woman aged 50 to 60 with acute COVID-19. In DNA form, the CDR3 reads TGTGCCAGCAGTTACGACAGGCAAACCTCTGAAAAACTGTTTTTT. It specifies CASSYDRQTSEKLFF.